The clone carrying this T cell receptor (beta chain) was counted once. Authors' analysis steps: Estimation of nucleated cell counts relied on the amplification of reference gene primers. The data were produced by immunoSEQ multiplex PCR, yet TCRdb's version contains in-frame clones alone and is incomplete. V, J and clone size were drawn from that table, and D and trimming were deduced from the DNA. The table lists more than 20,000 clones, roughly 86% of them singletons. The data stem from a study of blood T cell repertoires in COVID-19. Germline V gives CDR1 MNHEY, CDR2 SVGEGT. The CDR3 is 13 residues long. Trimming cost V 4 bases and J 10 bases; bases outside gene matches: 5.

The TCR comes from a man aged 45-65 years with active COVID-19. The V and J genes are TRBV6-2 or TRBV6-3 and TRBJ1-5, with 9 bases matching TRBD1. Sequencing was done on a sample of peripheral blood. CDR3 coding DNA: TGTGCCAGCAGTTCACAGGGGGCTTTTCCCCAGCATTTT. Its protein product is CASSSQGAFPQHF.